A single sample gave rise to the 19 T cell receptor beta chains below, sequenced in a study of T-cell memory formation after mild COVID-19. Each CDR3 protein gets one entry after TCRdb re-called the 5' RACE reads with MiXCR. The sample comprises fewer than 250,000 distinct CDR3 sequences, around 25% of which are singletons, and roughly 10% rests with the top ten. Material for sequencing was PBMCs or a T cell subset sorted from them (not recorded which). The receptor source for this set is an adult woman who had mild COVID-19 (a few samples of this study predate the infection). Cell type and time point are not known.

In DNA form, the CDR3 reads TGTGCCAGCAGCCCGGGACAGGGAGTGATCTACGAGCAGTACTTC. This translates into CASSPGQGVIYEQYF. The chain recombines TRBV5-5 with TRBJ2-7, with 9 positions matching TRBD1. Unmatched junction bases numbered 8, after V lost 4 bases and J lost 3 bases. CDR3 length equals 15 residues. The germline CDR1 and CDR2 sequences are SGHKS and YYEKEE (reference sequence).

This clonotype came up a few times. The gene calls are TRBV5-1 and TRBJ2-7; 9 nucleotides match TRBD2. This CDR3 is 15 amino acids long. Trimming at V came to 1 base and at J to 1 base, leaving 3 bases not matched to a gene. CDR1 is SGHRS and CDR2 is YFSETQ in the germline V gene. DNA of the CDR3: TGCGCCAGCAGCTTGAAGCGGGGGGCGTCCTACGAGCAGTACTTC. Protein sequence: CASSLKRGASYEQYF. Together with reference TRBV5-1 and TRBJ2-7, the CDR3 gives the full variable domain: KAGVTQTPRYLIKTRGQQVTLSCSPISGHRSVSWYQQTPGQGLQFLFEYFSETQRNKGNFPGRFSGRQFSNSRSEMNVSTLELGDSALYLCASSLKRGASYEQYFGPGTRLTVT.

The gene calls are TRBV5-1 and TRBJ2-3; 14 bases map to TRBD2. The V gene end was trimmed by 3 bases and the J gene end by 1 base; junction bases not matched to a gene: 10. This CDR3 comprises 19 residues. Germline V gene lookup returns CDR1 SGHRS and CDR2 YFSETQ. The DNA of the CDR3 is TGCGCCAGCAGCTCACCGGGACTAGCGGGAGTGATCGGCACAGATACGCAGTATTTT. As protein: CASSSPGLAGVIGTDTQYF.

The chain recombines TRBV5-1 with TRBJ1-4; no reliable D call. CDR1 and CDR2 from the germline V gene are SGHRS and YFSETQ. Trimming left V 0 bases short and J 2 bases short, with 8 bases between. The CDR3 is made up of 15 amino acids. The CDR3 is CASSLGFGTNEKLFF. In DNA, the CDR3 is TGCGCCAGCAGCTTGGGTTTTGGGACTAATGAAAAACTGTTTTTT.

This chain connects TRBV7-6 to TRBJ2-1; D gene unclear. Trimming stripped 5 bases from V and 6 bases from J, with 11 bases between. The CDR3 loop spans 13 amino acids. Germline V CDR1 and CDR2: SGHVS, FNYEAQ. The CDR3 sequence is CASSIRVGNEQFF. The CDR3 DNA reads TGTGCCAGCAGCATAAGGGTCGGCAATGAGCAGTTCTTC. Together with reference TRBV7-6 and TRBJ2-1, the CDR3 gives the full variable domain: GAGVSQSPRYKVTKRGQDVALRCDPISGHVSLYWYRQALGQGPEFLTYFNYEAQQDKSGLPNDRFSAERPEGSISTLTIQRTEQRDSAMYRCASSIRVGNEQFFGPGTRLTVL.

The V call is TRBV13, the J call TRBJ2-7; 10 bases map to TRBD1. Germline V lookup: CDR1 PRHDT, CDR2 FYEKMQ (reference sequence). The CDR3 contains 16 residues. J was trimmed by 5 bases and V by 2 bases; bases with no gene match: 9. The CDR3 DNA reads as TGTGCCAGCAGCTTACGACCGGGACAGGGGACGGACGAGCAGTACTTC. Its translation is CASSLRPGQGTDEQYF.

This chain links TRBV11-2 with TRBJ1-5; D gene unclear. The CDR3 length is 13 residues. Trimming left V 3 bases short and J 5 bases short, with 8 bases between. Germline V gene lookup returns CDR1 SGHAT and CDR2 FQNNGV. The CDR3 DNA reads TGTGCCAGCAGCTTGGGCAGATATCAGCCCCAGCATTTT. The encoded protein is CASSLGRYQPQHF.

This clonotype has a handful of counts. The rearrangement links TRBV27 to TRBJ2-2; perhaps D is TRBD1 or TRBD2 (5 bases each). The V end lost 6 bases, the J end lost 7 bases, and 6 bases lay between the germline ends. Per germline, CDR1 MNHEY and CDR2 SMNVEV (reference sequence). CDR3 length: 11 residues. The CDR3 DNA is TGTGCCAGCAGGGGGGTCGGGGAGCTGTTTTTT. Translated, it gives CASRGVGELFF.

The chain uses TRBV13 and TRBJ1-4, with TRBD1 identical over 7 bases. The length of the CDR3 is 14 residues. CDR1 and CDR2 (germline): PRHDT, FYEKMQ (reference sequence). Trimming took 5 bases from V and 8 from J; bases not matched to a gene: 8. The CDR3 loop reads CASSPRQGDEKLFF. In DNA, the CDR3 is TGTGCCAGCAGCCCACGACAGGGTGACGAAAAACTGTTTTTT.

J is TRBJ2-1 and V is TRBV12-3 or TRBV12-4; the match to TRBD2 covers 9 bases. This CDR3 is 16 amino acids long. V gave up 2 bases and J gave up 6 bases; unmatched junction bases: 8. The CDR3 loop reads CASSLPHASGANEQFF. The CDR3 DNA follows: TGTGCCAGCAGTTTACCCCATGCTAGCGGGGCCAATGAGCAGTTCTTC.

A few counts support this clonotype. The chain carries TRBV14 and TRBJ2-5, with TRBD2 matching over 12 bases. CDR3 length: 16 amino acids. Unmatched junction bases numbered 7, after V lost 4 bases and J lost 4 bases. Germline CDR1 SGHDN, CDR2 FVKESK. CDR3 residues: CASSLGRLAGVETQYF. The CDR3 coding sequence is TGTGCCAGCAGCCTCGGAAGACTAGCGGGAGTAGAGACCCAGTACTTC.

CDR3 amino acids: CASSQAGAADTQYF. In DNA, the CDR3 is TGTGCCAGCAGCCAAGCGGGAGCTGCAGATACGCAGTATTTT. The chain recombines TRBV3-1 with TRBJ2-3, with TRBD2 as a possible D gene (6 bases). Trimming shortened V by 1 base and J by 4 bases, and 9 bases separated the two germline ends. Per germline, CDR1 LGHDT and CDR2 YNNKEL (reference sequence). This CDR3 has 14 residues.

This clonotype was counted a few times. The CDR3 DNA reads as TGTGCCAGCAGTTATGGGGAGACGGCAGACTCCTACGAGCAGTACTTC. It specifies CASSYGETADSYEQYF. This chain uses TRBV6-5 with TRBJ2-7; D may be TRBD2 (5 bases). This CDR3 is built from 16 residues. Germline V gives CDR1 MNHEY, CDR2 SVGAGI. V was cut by 3 bases and J by 0 bases, with 15 bases left in between.

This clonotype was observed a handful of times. The CDR3 bases are TGTGCCACCAGTGATTTCCAAGGGACATACACCGGGGAGCTGTTTTTT. Its translation: CATSDFQGTYTGELFF. V and J are TRBV24-1 and TRBJ2-2, with D perhaps matching TRBD1 (6 bases). V was clipped by 1 base and J by 3 bases, with 11 bases between them. Germline assignment: CDR1 KGHDR and CDR2 SFDVKD. The CDR3 consists of 16 residues.

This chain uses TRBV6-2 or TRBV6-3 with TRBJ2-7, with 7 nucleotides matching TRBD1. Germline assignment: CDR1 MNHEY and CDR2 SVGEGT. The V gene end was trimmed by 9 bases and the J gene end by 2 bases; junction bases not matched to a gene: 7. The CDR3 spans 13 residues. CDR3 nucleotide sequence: TGTGCCAGTCGACAGGGTTGGCCCTACGAGCAGTACGTC. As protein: CASRQGWPYEQYV.

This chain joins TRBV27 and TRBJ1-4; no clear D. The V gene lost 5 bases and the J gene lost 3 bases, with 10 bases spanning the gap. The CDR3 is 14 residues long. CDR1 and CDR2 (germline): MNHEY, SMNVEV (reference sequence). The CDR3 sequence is CASSGVGANEKLFF. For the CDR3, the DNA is TGTGCCAGCAGTGGGGTGGGAGCTAATGAAAAACTGTTTTTT.

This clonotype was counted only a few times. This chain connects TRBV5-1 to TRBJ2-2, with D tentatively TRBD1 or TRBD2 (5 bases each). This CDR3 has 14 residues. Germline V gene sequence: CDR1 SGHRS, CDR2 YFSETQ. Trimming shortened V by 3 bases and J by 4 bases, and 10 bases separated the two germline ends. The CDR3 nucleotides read TGCGCCAGCAGCTCCCGGGACCCCACCGGGGAGCTGTTTTTT. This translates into CASSSRDPTGELFF.

The CDR3 DNA follows: TGTGCCTGGAGTGTAGGGCGAGAGCAGTTCTTC. It translates to CAWSVGREQFF. The J gene is TRBJ2-1, the V gene TRBV30, with D uncertain. Looked up from germline, CDR1 is GTSNPN and CDR2 is SVGIG (reference sequence). V was clipped by 0 bases and J by 10 bases, with 7 bases between them. CDR3 length: 11 amino acids.

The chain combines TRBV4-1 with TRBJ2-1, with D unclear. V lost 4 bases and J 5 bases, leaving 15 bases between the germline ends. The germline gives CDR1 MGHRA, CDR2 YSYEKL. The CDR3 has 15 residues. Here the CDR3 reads CASSPQPLLNNEQFF. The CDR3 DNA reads TGCGCCAGCAGCCCACAGCCACTATTAAACAATGAGCAGTTCTTC.